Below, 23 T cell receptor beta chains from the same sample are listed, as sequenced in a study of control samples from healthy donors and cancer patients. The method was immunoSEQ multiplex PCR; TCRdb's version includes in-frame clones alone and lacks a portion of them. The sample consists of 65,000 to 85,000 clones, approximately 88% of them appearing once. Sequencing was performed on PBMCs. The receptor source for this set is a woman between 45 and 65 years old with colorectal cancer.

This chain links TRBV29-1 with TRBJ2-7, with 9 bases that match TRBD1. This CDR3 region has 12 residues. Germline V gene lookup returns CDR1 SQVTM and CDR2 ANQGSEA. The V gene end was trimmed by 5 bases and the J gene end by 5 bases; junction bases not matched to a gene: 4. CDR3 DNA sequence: TGCAGCGTTTCCGGGACAGGGAACGAGCAGTACGTC. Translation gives CSVSGTGNEQYV.

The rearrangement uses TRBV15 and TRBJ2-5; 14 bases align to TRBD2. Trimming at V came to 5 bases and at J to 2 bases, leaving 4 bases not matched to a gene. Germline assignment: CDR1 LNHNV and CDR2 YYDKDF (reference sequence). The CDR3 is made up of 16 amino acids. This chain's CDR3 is CATSGTSGGPQETQYF. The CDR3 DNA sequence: TGTGCCACCAGCGGGACTAGCGGGGGCCCACAAGAGACCCAGTACTTC. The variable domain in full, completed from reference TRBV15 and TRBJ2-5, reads DAMVIQNPRYQVTQFGKPVTLSCSQTLNHNVMYWYQQKSSQAPKLLFHYYDKDFNNEADTPDNFQSRRPNTSFCFLDIRSPGLGDTAMYLCATSGTSGGPQETQYFGPGTRLLVL.

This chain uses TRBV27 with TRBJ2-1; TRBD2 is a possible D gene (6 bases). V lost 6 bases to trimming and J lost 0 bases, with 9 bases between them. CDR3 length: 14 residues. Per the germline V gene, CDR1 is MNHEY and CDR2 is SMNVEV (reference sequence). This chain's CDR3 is CASRGLSSYNEQFF. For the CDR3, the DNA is TGTGCCAGCAGGGGACTCAGCTCCTACAATGAGCAGTTCTTC.

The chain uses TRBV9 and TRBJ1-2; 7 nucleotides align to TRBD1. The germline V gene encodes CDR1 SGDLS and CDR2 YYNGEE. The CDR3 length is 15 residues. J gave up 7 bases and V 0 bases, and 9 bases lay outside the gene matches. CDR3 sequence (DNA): TGTGCCAGCAGCGTAGGGTTTGGAGGGGGCTCTGGCTACACCTTC. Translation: CASSVGFGGGSGYTF.

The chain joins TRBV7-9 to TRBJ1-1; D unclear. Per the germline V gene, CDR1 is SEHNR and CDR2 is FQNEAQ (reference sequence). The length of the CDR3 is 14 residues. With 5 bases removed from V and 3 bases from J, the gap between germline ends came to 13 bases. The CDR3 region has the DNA TGTGCCAGCAGCCTCGGCCAGAAGGACACTGAAGCTTTCTTT. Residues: CASSLGQKDTEAFF.

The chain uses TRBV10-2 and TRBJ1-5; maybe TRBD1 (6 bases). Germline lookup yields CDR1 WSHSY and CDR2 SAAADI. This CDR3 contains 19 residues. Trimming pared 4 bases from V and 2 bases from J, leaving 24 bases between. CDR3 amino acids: CASSAQPTTWGPGNQPQHF. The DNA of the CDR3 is TGCGCCAGCAGTGCCCAACCTACAACTTGGGGGCCTGGCAATCAGCCCCAGCATTTT.

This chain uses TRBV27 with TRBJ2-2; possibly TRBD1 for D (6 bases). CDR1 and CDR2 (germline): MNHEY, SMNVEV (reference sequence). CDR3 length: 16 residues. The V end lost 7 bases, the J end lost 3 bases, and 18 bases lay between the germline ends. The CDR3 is CASKEGDPSDTGELFF. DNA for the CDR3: TGTGCCAGCAAAGAGGGGGACCCTTCTGACACCGGGGAGCTGTTTTTT.

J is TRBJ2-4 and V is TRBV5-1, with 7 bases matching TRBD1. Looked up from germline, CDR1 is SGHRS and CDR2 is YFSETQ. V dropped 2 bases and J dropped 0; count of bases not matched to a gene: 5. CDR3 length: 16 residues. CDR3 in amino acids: CASSFGTVLAKNIQYF. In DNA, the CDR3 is TGCGCCAGCAGCTTTGGGACAGTCTTAGCCAAAAACATTCAGTACTTC.

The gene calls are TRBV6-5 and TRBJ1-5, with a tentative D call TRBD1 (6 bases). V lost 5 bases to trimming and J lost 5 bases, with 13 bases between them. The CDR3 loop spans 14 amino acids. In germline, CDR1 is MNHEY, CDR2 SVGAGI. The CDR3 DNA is TGTGCCAGCAGTCTGCGACAGGCCCATCAGCCCCAGCATTTT. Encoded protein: CASSLRQAHQPQHF.

The CDR3 sequence is CASSSGARTGAYNEQFF. In DNA, the CDR3 is TGTGCCAGCAGCTCCGGTGCGAGGACAGGGGCCTACAATGAGCAGTTCTTC. J is TRBJ2-1 and V is TRBV5-8; 9 bases align to TRBD1. This CDR3 region has 17 residues. After removal of 3 bases from V and 2 bases from J, the junction contained 9 bases not matched to a gene. CDR1 is SGHTS, CDR2 YDEGEE, per germline.

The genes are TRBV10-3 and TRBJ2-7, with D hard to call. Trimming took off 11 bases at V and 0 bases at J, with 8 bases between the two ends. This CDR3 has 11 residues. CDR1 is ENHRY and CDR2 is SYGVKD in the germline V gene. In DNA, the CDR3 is TGTGCCTCGGGTAGCTCCTACGAGCAGTACGTC. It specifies CASGSSYEQYV.

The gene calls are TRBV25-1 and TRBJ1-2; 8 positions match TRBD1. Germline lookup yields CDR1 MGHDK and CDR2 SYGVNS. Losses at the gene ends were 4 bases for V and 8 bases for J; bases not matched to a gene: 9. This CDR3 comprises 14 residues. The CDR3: CASSAAGQGIGYTF. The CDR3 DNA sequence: TGTGCCAGCAGTGCCGCCGGACAGGGTATCGGCTACACCTTC.

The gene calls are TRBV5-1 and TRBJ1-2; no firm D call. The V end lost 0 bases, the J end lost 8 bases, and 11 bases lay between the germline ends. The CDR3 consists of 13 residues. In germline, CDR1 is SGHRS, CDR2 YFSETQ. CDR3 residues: CASSLGQVQGYTF. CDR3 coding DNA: TGCGCCAGCAGCTTGGGGCAGGTCCAAGGCTACACCTTC. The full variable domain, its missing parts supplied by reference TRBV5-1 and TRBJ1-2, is KAGVTQTPRYLIKTRGQQVTLSCSPISGHRSVSWYQQTPGQGLQFLFEYFSETQRNKGNFPGRFSGRQFSNSRSEMNVSTLELGDSALYLCASSLGQVQGYTFGSGTRLTVV.

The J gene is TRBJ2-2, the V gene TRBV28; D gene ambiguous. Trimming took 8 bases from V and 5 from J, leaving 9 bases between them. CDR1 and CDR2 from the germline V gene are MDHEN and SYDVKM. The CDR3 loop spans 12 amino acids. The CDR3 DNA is TGTGCCAGCGCTGTCGGGACCGGGGAGCTGTTTTTT. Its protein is CASAVGTGELFF.

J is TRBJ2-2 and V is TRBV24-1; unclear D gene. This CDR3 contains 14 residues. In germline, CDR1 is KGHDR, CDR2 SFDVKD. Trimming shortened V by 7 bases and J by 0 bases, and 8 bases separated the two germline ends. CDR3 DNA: TGTGCCACCAGCGCTAACGCGAACACCGGGGAGCTGTTTTTT. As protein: CATSANANTGELFF.

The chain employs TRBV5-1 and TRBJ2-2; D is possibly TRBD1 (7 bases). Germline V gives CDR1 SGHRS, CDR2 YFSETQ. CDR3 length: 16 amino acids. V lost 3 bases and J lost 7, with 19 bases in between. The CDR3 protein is CASSSEGQRGSGELFF. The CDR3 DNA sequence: TGCGCCAGCAGCTCGGAGGGACAGAGGGGTAGCGGGGAGCTGTTTTTT. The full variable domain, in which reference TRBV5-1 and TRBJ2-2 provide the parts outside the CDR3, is KAGVTQTPRYLIKTRGQQVTLSCSPISGHRSVSWYQQTPGQGLQFLFEYFSETQRNKGNFPGRFSGRQFSNSRSEMNVSTLELGDSALYLCASSSEGQRGSGELFFGEGSRLTVL.

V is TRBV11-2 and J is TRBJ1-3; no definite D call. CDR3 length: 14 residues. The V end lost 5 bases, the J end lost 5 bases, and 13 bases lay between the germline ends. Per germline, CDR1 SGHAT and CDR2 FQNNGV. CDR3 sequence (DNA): TGTGCCAGCAGCCCCGCGAAGAAGAGAAACACCATATATTTT. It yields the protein CASSPAKKRNTIYF.

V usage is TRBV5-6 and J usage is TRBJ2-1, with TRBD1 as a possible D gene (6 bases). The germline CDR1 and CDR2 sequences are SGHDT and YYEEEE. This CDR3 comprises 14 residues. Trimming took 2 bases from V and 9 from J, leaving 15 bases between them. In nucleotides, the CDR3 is TGTGCCAGCAGCTTCACGAGGGTACAGGGTGAGCAGTTCTTC. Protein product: CASSFTRVQGEQFF.

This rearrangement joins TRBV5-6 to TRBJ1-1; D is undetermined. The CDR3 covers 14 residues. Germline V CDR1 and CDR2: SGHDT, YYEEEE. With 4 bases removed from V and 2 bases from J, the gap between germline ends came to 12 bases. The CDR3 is CASSTPHKNTEAFF. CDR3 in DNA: TGTGCCAGCAGCACCCCCCACAAAAACACTGAAGCTTTCTTT.

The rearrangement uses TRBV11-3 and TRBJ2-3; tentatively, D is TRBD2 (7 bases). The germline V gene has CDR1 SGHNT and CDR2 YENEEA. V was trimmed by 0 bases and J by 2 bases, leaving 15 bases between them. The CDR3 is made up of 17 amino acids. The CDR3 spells CASSLDLGRGVTDTQYF. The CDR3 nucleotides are TGTGCCAGCAGCTTAGATCTAGGGAGGGGGGTCACAGATACGCAGTATTTT.

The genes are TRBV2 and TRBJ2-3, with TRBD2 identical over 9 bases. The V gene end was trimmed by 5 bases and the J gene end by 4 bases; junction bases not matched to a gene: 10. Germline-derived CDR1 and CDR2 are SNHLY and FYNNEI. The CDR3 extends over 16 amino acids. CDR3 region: CASSWADSGGADTQYF. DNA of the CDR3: TGTGCCAGCAGTTGGGCGGATAGCGGGGGAGCAGATACGCAGTATTTT.

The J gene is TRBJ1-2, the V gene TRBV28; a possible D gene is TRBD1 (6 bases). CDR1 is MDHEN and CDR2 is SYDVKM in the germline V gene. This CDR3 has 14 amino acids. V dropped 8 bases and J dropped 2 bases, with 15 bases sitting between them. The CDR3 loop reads CASLRGERNYGYTF. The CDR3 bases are TGTGCCAGCCTGAGGGGGGAAAGGAACTATGGCTACACCTTC.

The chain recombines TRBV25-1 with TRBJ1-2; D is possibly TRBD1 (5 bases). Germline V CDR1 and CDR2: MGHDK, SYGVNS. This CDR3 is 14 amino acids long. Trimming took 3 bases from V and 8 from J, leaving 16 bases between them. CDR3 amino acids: CASSETGTVRGYTF. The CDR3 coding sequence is TGTGCCAGCAGTGAGACCGGGACCGTGAGAGGCTACACCTTC.